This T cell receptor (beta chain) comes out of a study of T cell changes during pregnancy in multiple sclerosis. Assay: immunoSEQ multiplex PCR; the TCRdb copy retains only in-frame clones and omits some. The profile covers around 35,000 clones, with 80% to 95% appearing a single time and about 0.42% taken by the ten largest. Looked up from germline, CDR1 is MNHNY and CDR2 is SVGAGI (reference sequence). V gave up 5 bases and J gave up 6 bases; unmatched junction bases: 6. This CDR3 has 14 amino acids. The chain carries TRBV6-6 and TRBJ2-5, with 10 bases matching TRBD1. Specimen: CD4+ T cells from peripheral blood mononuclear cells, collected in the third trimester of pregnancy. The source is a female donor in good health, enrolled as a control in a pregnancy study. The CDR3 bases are TGTGCCAGCAGTCAAGGACAGGGGGAGAAGACCCAGTACTTC. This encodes CASSQGQGEKTQYF.